Listed below are T cell receptor beta chains from one sample, sequenced in a study of T cells in pancreatic ductal adenocarcinoma. Here immunoSEQ multiplex PCR was the method, and the copy in TCRdb shows in-frame clones only, minus some. Of 8,500 to 9,500 clones listed, nearly 90% are singletons. The sample consisted of PBMCs. The origin of the receptors is a human donor with pancreatic ductal adenocarcinoma. The CDR3 runs from the conserved cysteine through the conserved F or W. D genes are given only for firm matches. Size values are once, few and many counts, or a class for expanded clones, and some rows have none.

V gene,CDR3 length,D gene,clone size,J gene,CDR3 DNA,CDR3 protein
TRBV28,18,TRBD1,-,TRBJ2-3,TGTGCCAGCAGCTCCGGGACAGGGGGCCCCATGGGGACAGATACGCAGTATTTT,CASSSGTGGPMGTDTQYF
TRBV28,14,-,-,TRBJ1-2,TGTGCCAGCAGTTTAGGCAGTATCCTGAATGGCTACACCTTC,CASSLGSILNGYTF
TRBV2,12,-,-,TRBJ2-1,TGTGCCAGCAGTGACGCGGCGGATGAGCAGTTCTTC,CASSDAADEQFF
TRBV6-1,15,TRBD2,-,TRBJ2-7,TGTGCCAGCAGTGGTATAGCGGGATCCCACTACGAGCAGTACTTC,CASSGIAGSHYEQYF
TRBV28,13,TRBD1,-,TRBJ2-7,TGTGCCAGCAAGAGGACAGGGACTTACGAGCAGTACTTC,CASKRTGTYEQYF
TRBV4-2,16,TRBD1,-,TRBJ1-1,TGTGCCAGCAGCCAAGAAGGGGGACAGGGTGGGACTGAAGCTTTCTTT,CASSQEGGQGGTEAFF
TRBV18,16,TRBD1,-,TRBJ1-5,TGTGCCAGCTCACCGGACAGGCCTTATAGCAATCAGCCCCAGCATTTT,CASSPDRPYSNQPQHF
TRBV18,16,TRBD2,once,TRBJ2-3,TGTGCCAGCTCCCCGACTAGCGGGGGTAGCACAGATACGCAGTATTTT,CASSPTSGGSTDTQYF
TRBV7-3,14,-,-,TRBJ1-2,TGTGCCAGCAGCGCATACGGGGGGGCGTATGGCTACACCTTC,CASSAYGGAYGYTF
TRBV18,13,TRBD1,-,TRBJ2-1,TGTGCCAGCTCATCGGGACAGGGAGATGAGCAGTTCTTC,CASSSGQGDEQFF
TRBV12-2,17,-,-,TRBJ2-5,TGTGCAAGTCGCTTAGCACTCGAGGGGGGGTCTCGGGAGACCCAGTACTTC,CASRLALEGGSRETQYF
TRBV7-3,13,-,-,TRBJ1-1,TGTGCCAGCAGAGAGGGAGGGAGCACTGAAGCTTTCTTT,CASREGGSTEAFF
TRBV28,17,TRBD2,-,TRBJ2-5,TGTGCCAGCAGTCCGGGGACTAGCGGGAGGGCCAGCGAGACCCAGTACTTC,CASSPGTSGRASETQYF
TRBV7-9,15,-,-,TRBJ2-7,TGTGCCAGCAGCCATAGCGTGACATTCTCCTACGAGCAGTACTTC,CASSHSVTFSYEQYF
TRBV10-3,16,-,-,TRBJ1-3,TGTGCCATCAGTGGGCAGGACTCCTTCTCTGGAAACACCATATATTTT,CAISGQDSFSGNTIYF
TRBV4-2,16,-,few,TRBJ2-1,TGTGCCAGCAGCCAAGAGGAGATGAGCTCCTACAATGAGCAGTTCTTC,CASSQEEMSSYNEQFF
TRBV15,16,-,-,TRBJ1-4,TGTGCCACCAGCCGCGTGGGATACGTCGGGGATGAAAAACTGTTTTTT,CATSRVGYVGDEKLFF
TRBV7-9,15,TRBD2,-,TRBJ2-7,TGTGCCAGCAGCCGACGCCTAGCGGGAGTGGAAGAGCAGTACTTC,CASSRRLAGVEEQYF
TRBV6-5,12,-,-,TRBJ1-2,TGTGCCAGCAGTAGGGGACATTACGGCTACACCTTC,CASSRGHYGYTF
TRBV28,16,TRBD2,-,TRBJ2-3,TGTGCCAGCAGTTTTCAACGGATCGGGGGGGCAGATACGCAGTATTTT,CASSFQRIGGADTQYF